This is a list of T cell receptor beta chains from one sample in a study of early T cells in non-severe SARS-CoV-2 infection. MiXCR, applied by TCRdb to the 5' RACE reads, yields one record per CDR3 protein. The sample lists roughly 33,000 distinct CDR3 sequences; 5.7% were seen once. The sequenced sample was whole blood. These TCRs come from an adult who was a healthcare worker with PCR-confirmed SARS-CoV-2 infection or an uninfected control (not recorded which). CDR3s include the opening cysteine and the closing phenylalanine or tryptophan. The order of the fields is D gene, V gene, J gene, clone size, CDR3 protein, CDR3 DNA. D genes are given only for firm matches. Part of the rows lack a size; the others show once, few, many or a class for expanded clones.

-	TRBV24-1	TRBJ2-1	many	CATSAEGDQDEQFF	TGTGCCACCAGTGCGGAAGGGGACCAAGATGAGCAGTTCTTC
-	TRBV11-2	TRBJ2-2	many	CASSSGSWDTGELFF	TGTGCCAGCAGCTCGGGAAGCTGGGACACCGGGGAGCTGTTTTTT
-	TRBV6-1	TRBJ1-2	few	CASSVRGDYGYTF	TGTGCCAGCAGTGTTCGAGGGGACTATGGCTACACCTTC
-	TRBV19	TRBJ2-1	-	CASSIDGTHNEQFF	TGTGCCAGTAGTATAGACGGGACCCACAATGAGCAGTTCTTC
-	TRBV20-1	TRBJ2-3	many	CSASGTDSGSTDTQYF	TGCAGTGCTTCCGGCACGGATAGCGGCAGCACAGATACGCAGTATTTT
-	TRBV20-1	TRBJ2-7	many	CSARDSFYEQYF	TGCAGTGCTAGGGACAGTTTCTACGAGCAGTACTTC
TRBD1	TRBV7-9	TRBJ2-3	medium-sized	CASSYGQGADTQYF	TGTGCCAGCAGCTACGGACAGGGAGCCGATACGCAGTATTTT
-	TRBV24-1	TRBJ1-2	many	CATSDFSSGSDGYTF	TGTGCCACCAGTGATTTCAGCTCAGGGTCCGATGGCTACACCTTC
TRBD2	TRBV3-1	TRBJ2-1	many	CASSQLAGGPYNEQFF	TGTGCCAGCAGCCAACTAGCGGGAGGGCCGTACAATGAGCAGTTCTTC
TRBD2	TRBV5-1	TRBJ2-7	many	CASSYGTSGVYEQYF	TGCGCCAGCAGCTACGGGACTAGCGGGGTTTACGAGCAGTACTTC
-	TRBV6-1	TRBJ2-3	medium-sized	CASSEAPGSTDTQYF	TGTGCCAGCAGTGAAGCGCCCGGCAGCACAGATACGCAGTATTTT
-	TRBV4-1	TRBJ2-2	-	CASSQEQGILNTGELFF	TGCGCCAGCAGCCAAGAACAAGGGATTCTGAACACCGGGGAGCTGTTTTTT
-	TRBV12-3/TRBV12-4	TRBJ1-1	many	CASSLGVETPEAFF	TGTGCCAGCAGTTTAGGGGTGGAGACACCTGAAGCTTTCTTT
-	TRBV6-5	TRBJ1-1	many	CASSYQGLTEAFF	TGTGCCAGCAGTTACCAGGGTTTAACTGAAGCTTTCTTT
TRBD1	TRBV5-1	TRBJ1-1	many	CASNFRGQGMNTEAFF	TGCGCCAGCAACTTCAGGGGGCAGGGGATGAACACTGAAGCTTTCTTT
-	TRBV20-1	TRBJ2-1	many	CSARDWSSGAPREQFF	TGCAGTGCTAGAGATTGGTCCTCGGGAGCCCCCCGTGAGCAGTTCTTC